Following are 18 T cell receptor beta chains from one sample sequenced in a study of T cell repertoires in cytomegalovirus infection. TCRdb reanalysed the reads using MiXCR and keeps one entry per CDR3 protein. Of more than 150,000 distinct CDR3 sequences in the sample, about 20% are singletons; the top ten hold about 2.9%. The sequenced material came from PBMCs. The receptors come from a human donor in good health (CMV status not recorded). Some clones in this sample may be carry-over from other donors' samples.

CDR3 DNA: TGTGCCAGCAGTTTAAGTGGACAGGGGGCCGACGAGCAGTACTTC. Its protein is CASSLSGQGADEQYF. This chain connects TRBV28 to TRBJ2-7, with 11 bases that match TRBD1. V shed 2 bases and J 5 bases; nucleotides not matched to a gene: 5. Germline-derived CDR1 and CDR2 are MDHEN and SYDVKM. The CDR3 runs 15 residues. Together with reference TRBV28 and TRBJ2-7, the CDR3 gives the full variable domain: DVKVTQSSRYLVKRTGEKVFLECVQDMDHENMFWYRQDPGLGLRLIYFSYDVKMKEKGDIPEGYSVSREKKERFSLILESASTNQTSMYLCASSLSGQGADEQYFGPGTRLTVT.

This clonotype was seen only a few times. The chain joins TRBV11-2 to TRBJ2-5; 9 positions match TRBD2. Germline-derived CDR1 and CDR2 are SGHAT and FQNNGV. The CDR3 totals 16 residues. J was trimmed by 5 bases and V by 5 bases; bases with no gene match: 12. DNA for the CDR3: TGTGCCAGCAGCCCAAGAGGAGCGGGGGGTAAGGAGACCCAGTACTTC. It is translated as CASSPRGAGGKETQYF.

This chain joins TRBV2 and TRBJ1-4; tentative D call: TRBD1 (6 bases). Germline CDR1 and CDR2: SNHLY and FYNNEI. Trimming took 5 bases from V and 7 from J, leaving 11 bases between them. The CDR3 has 13 residues. This chain's CDR3 is CASSPTGPEKLFF. Written as DNA, the CDR3 is TGTGCCAGCAGTCCTACAGGGCCTGAAAAACTGTTTTTT.

This clonotype was seen a handful of times. This sequence joins TRBV4-1 and TRBJ2-5; 7 positions agree with TRBD1. Trimming removed 1 base from V and 1 base from J; junction bases left unmatched: 3. Germline loops: CDR1 MGHRA, CDR2 YSYEKL. The CDR3 extends over 15 amino acids. CDR3 nucleotide sequence: TGCGCCAGCAGCCAAGTACAGGGGAGCCAAGAGACCCAGTACTTC. Protein product: CASSQVQGSQETQYF.

This clonotype was picked up one time. V and J are TRBV2 and TRBJ1-1; the D gene is possibly TRBD1 (5 bases). The CDR3 has 13 amino acids. CDR1 and CDR2 from the germline V gene are SNHLY and FYNNEI. V dropped 8 bases and J dropped 4 bases, with 14 bases sitting between them. The CDR3 nucleotides are TGTGCCAGCCAGAGGGAAGGGGTCACTGAAGCTTTCTTT. Amino acid sequence: CASQREGVTEAFF.

A few counts support this clonotype. V is TRBV19 and J is TRBJ1-1, with no clear D. V was cut by 7 bases and J by 2 bases, with 17 bases left in between. The CDR3 has 15 amino acids. CDR1 and CDR2 from the germline V gene are LNHDA and SQIVND (reference sequence). This chain's CDR3 is CASKHYRTENTEAFF. The DNA of the CDR3 is TGTGCCAGTAAGCATTATCGGACGGAAAACACTGAAGCTTTCTTT.

This clonotype was recorded at least ten times. J is TRBJ2-1 and V is TRBV11-3; TRBD2 might be the D (6 bases). CDR3 length equals 13 residues. V was trimmed by 3 bases and J by 7 bases, leaving 10 bases between them. The germline gives CDR1 SGHNT, CDR2 YENEEA. The CDR3 DNA follows: TGTGCCAGCAGCTTTTCAGGGAGGAATGAGCAGTTCTTC. Translating gives CASSFSGRNEQFF.

The CDR3 loop is CASSDGWANTEAFF. The CDR3 DNA is TGTGCCAGCAGTGACGGGTGGGCGAACACTGAAGCTTTCTTT. The chain has TRBV2 and TRBJ1-1; D is undetermined. CDR3 length: 14 residues. Trimming shortened V by 3 bases and J by 1 base, and 9 bases separated the two germline ends. Germline CDR1 and CDR2: SNHLY and FYNNEI.

This clonotype appeared a few times. The V and J genes are TRBV18 and TRBJ1-1; D gene unclear. Trimming took 2 bases from V and 1 from J, leaving 8 bases between them. This CDR3 contains 14 residues. Germline CDR1 KGHSH, CDR2 LQKENI. The CDR3 region has the DNA TGTGCCAGCTCACCATCTTACACGAACACTGAAGCTTTCTTT. Its translation: CASSPSYTNTEAFF.

This clonotype was seen a handful of times. V and J are TRBV7-8 and TRBJ1-4, with TRBD1 matching 7 bases. After removal of 1 base from V and 5 bases from J, the junction contained 7 bases not matched to a gene. Germline V CDR1 and CDR2: SGHVS, FQNEAQ. CDR3 length: 16 amino acids. CDR3 amino acids: CASSLVTGRGNEKLFF. In nucleotides, the CDR3 is TGTGCCAGCAGCTTAGTTACAGGCAGGGGGAATGAAAAACTGTTTTTT.

This clonotype has a handful of counts. This chain links TRBV2 with TRBJ1-2; D is unclear. From germline, CDR1 is SNHLY and CDR2 FYNNEI. The V and J ends lost 11 bases and 4 bases respectively, with 14 bases between them. This CDR3 contains 12 residues. The DNA for the CDR3 is TGTGCCTCTTCCAGCAGCTCCTATGGCTACACCTTC. Its protein product is CASSSSSYGYTF.

The chain has TRBV7-3 and TRBJ2-1, with D possibly matching TRBD2 (5 bases). The CDR3 sequence is 15 residues long. V dropped 5 bases and J dropped 4 bases, with 15 bases sitting between them. CDR1 is SGHTA and CDR2 is FQGTGA in the germline V gene. The CDR3 bases are TGTGCCAGCAGCGAGACGGGATCGGGATACAATGAGCAGTTCTTC. Amino acid sequence: CASSETGSGYNEQFF. Using reference TRBV7-3 and TRBJ2-1 for the parts outside the CDR3, the full variable domain is GAGVSQTPSNKVTEKGKYVELRCDPISGHTALYWYRQSLGQGPEFLIYFQGTGAADDSGLPNDRFFAVRPEGSVSTLKIQRTERGDSAVYLCASSETGSGYNEQFFGPGTRLTVL.

The table lists this clonotype with a few counts. This rearrangement joins TRBV7-9 to TRBJ1-1; 7 nucleotides align to TRBD1. This CDR3 is built from 18 residues. Germline CDR1 SEHNR, CDR2 FQNEAQ (reference sequence). Trimming at V came to 8 bases and at J to 1 base, leaving 19 bases not matched to a gene. This CDR3 is CASSPVRQGDSWNTEAFF. The CDR3 bases are TGTGCCAGCTCCCCCGTAAGACAGGGAGACTCTTGGAACACTGAAGCTTTCTTT.

The J gene is TRBJ2-1, the V gene TRBV29-1, with no clear D. The germline CDR1 and CDR2 sequences are SQVTM and ANQGSEA. The CDR3 has 14 amino acids. Trimming took off 4 bases at V and 0 bases at J, with 10 bases between the two ends. CDR3 DNA sequence: TGCAGCGTTGCTCTGCCGAGCTCCTACAATGAGCAGTTCTTC. Translating gives CSVALPSSYNEQFF.

This sequence joins TRBV28 and TRBJ2-7; TRBD2 matches 11 bases. The CDR3 spans 15 residues. V was pared by 4 bases and J by 2 bases, with 4 bases of the junction left unmatched. CDR1 is MDHEN, CDR2 SYDVKM, per germline. The CDR3 sequence is CASSSLAGGTYEQYF. CDR3 nucleotide sequence: TGTGCCAGCAGTTCCTTAGCGGGAGGGACCTACGAGCAGTACTTC.

In this sample, this clonotype turned up a few times. The chain recombines TRBV7-9 with TRBJ2-7; 8 nucleotides align to TRBD2. CDR3 length: 17 residues. CDR1 and CDR2 from the germline V gene are SEHNR and FQNEAQ (reference sequence). V shed 0 bases, J shed 2 bases, and the junction held 9 bases outside the gene matches. For the CDR3, the DNA is TGTGCCAGCAGCTTAGCGACGGGGGGGCTCAGGGCCTACGAGCAGTACTTC. This translates into CASSLATGGLRAYEQYF. The full variable domain, in which reference TRBV7-9 and TRBJ2-7 provide the parts outside the CDR3, is DTGVSQNPRHKITKRGQNVTFRCDPISEHNRLYWYRQTLGQGPEFLTYFQNEAQLEKSRLLSDRFSAERPKGSFSTLEIQRTEQGDSAMYLCASSLATGGLRAYEQYFGPGTRLTVT.

This clonotype has ten or more counts. This chain uses TRBV12-3 or TRBV12-4 with TRBJ1-1; D uncertain. V was cut by 6 bases and J by 1 base, with 6 bases left in between. CDR3 length equals 12 residues. Here the CDR3 reads CASSLGNTEAFF. The CDR3 DNA is TGTGCCAGCAGCTTGGGGAACACTGAAGCTTTCTTT.

This clonotype was seen at least ten times. V gene TRBV19 combines with J gene TRBJ1-5, with 7 nucleotides matching TRBD1. Looked up from germline, CDR1 is LNHDA and CDR2 is SQIVND (reference sequence). J gave up 6 bases and V 5 bases, and 7 bases lay outside the gene matches. The CDR3 consists of 14 residues. CDR3 amino acids: CASSVQGRGQPQHF. The CDR3, as DNA: TGTGCCAGTAGTGTACAGGGGAGAGGTCAGCCCCAGCATTTT.